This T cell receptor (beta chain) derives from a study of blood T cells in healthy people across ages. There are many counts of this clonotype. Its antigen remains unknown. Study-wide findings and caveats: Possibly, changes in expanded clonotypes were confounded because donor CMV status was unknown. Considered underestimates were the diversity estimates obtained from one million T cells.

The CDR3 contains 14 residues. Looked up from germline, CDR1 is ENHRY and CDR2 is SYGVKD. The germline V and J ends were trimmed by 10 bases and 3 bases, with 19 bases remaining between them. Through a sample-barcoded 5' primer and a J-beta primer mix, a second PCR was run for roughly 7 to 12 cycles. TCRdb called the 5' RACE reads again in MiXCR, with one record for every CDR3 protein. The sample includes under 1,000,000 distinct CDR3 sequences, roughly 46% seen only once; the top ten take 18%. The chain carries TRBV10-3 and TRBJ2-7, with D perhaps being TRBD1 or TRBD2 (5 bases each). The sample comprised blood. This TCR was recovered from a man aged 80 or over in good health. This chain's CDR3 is CATAQGGTSYEQYF. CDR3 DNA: TGTGCCACCGCCCAGGGTGGGACGAGCTACGAGCAGTACTTC.